The clone carrying this T cell receptor (beta chain) is identified as medium-sized from frequency. Its antigen remains unidentified. The sample originates from a study of T cell clusters in autoimmune cytopenias. TRB was amplified from about 270 ng of peripheral blood genomic DNA per sample. The CDR3 is 16 amino acids. Germline lookup yields CDR1 LNHDA and CDR2 SQIVND (reference sequence). Notes on the study in general: TRB repertoire shifts in secondary cytopenia and chronic lymphocytic leukemia mostly reflected lymphoma, not autoimmunity. Healthy donors had almost three-fold more exclusive TRB clusters than active autoimmune hepatitis patients.

TRB was amplified by touch-down multiplex PCR, primer pools A and B combined. TCRdb re-called the multiplex PCR reads, yielding one record per CDR3 amino acid sequence without DNA. The data include several thousand distinct CDR3 sequences; the top ten clones carry 4.7%. The chain uses TRBV19 and TRBJ1-1; the D call from TCRdb, TRBD1, cannot be confirmed without DNA. The sample was peripheral blood. This sequence was found in a human donor with an autoimmune cytopenia or autoimmune hepatitis (not recorded which). CDR3 loop: CASDLQPGQGRTEAFF.